These 2 T cell receptor beta chains came from one sample sequenced in a study of T cell repertoires in cytomegalovirus infection. Using its own MiXCR run on the reads, TCRdb lists one record per CDR3 protein. The sample comprises about 530,000 distinct CDR3 sequences, more than 25% of which are singletons, and about 13% rests with the top ten. Sequencing was performed on PBMCs. The source is a human donor in good health (CMV status not recorded). Some clones in this sample may be carry-over from other donors' samples.

The chain is built from TRBV7-9 and TRBJ2-1, with 7 bases that match TRBD2. The germline CDR1 and CDR2 sequences are SEHNR and FQNEAQ (reference sequence). V trimming: 2 bases; J trimming: 4 bases; junction bases outside the gene matches: 8. This CDR3 has 16 residues. This CDR3 reads CASSLTGLADYNEQFF. The CDR3 coding sequence is TGTGCCAGCAGCTTAACGGGGCTAGCGGATTACAATGAGCAGTTCTTC.

The table lists this clonotype with a few counts. This rearrangement joins TRBV7-3 to TRBJ2-7, with TRBD2 matching 9 bases. The CDR3 length is 15 residues. Germline trimming cut 5 bases from V and 5 bases from J; bases unmatched to any gene: 10. Germline loops: CDR1 SGHTA, CDR2 FQGTGA. The CDR3 DNA follows: TGTGCCAGCAGCCCGGGGGGTAGCGGGAGCAACGAGCAGTACTTC. Translating gives CASSPGGSGSNEQYF.